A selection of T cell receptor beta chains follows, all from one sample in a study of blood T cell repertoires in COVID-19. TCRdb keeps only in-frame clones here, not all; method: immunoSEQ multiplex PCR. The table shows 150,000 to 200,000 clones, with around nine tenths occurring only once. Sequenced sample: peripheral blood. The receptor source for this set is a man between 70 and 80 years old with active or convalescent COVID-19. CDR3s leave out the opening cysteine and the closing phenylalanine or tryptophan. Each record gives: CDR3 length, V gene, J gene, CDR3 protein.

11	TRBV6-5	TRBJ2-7	ASKPGQGSEQY
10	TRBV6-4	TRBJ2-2	ASSDVLGELF
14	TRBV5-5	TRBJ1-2	ASSLGLSGAGYGYT
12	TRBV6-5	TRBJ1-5	ASSYSGGVQPQH
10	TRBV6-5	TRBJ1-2	ASRQDPYGYT
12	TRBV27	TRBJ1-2	ASSLNRGEGGYT
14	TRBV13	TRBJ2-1	ASSLSGRIRFNEQF
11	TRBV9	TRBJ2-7	ASSVDTNYEQY
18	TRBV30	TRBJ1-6	AWSVQRGGFRTGHNSPLH
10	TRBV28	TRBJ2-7	ASRLAGYEQY
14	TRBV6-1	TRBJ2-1	ASSATSGSLIHEQF
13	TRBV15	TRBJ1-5	ATSRDRTADQPQH
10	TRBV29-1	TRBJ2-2	SGLTGVGELF
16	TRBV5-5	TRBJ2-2	ASSTGLAGPTNTGELF
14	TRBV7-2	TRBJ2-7	ASSPFHRGRLNEQY
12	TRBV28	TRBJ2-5	ASATGGAWETQY
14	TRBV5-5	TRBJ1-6	ASSVSLRGSGSPLH
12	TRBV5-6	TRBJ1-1	ASSFGNRGTEAF
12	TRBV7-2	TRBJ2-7	ASSSTGISYEQY
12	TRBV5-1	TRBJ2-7	ASSFRAGPYEQY
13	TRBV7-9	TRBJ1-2	ASSSRDRENYGYT
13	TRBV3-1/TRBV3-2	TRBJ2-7	ASSPPGTLSYEQY
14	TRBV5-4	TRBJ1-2	ASSLAGRAVESGYT
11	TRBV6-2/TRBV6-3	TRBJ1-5	ASSLGGGQPQH
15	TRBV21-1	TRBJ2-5	ASSKVWRGSSQETQY
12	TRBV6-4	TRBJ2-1	ASGNRGRLDEQF
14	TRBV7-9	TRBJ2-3	ASSSEAGANTDTQY
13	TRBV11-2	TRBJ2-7	ASSLDLGRAGEQY
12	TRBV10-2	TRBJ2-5	ASSGPGGKETQY
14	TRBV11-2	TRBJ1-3	ASSLFLAGSGNTIY
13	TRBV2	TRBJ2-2	ASSDQGYGTGELF
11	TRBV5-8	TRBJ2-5	ASSPRGLETQY
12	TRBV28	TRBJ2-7	ASRAPSGRYEQY
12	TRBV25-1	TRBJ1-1	ASSETGGPTEAF
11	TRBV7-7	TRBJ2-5	ASSSDSQETQY
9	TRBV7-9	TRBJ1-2	ASSLGGGYT
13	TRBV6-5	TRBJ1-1	ASQTQTGSVAEAF
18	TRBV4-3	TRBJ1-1	ASSQEPYQEGPQVNTEAF
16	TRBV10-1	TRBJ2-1	ASSESSGGRESYNEQF
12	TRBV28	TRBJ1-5	ASSLGGSNQPQH
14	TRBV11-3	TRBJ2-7	ASSKSSTGNPYEQY
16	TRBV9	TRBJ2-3	ASSPRPGSSGVSDTQY
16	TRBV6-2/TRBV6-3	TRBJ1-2	ASSRPSNRQPFAYGYT
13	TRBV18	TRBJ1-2	ASSPLESPHYGYT
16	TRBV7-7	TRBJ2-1	ASSLGGPSGSSHNEQF
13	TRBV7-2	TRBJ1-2	ASSLHGGVDYGYT
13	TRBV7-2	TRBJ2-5	ASSLGDRDQETQY